This T cell receptor (beta chain) came from a study of breast tumors, draining lymph nodes, adjacent tissues. Axillary draining lymph nodes of breast cancer patients supplied the node samples. TCRdb used MiXCR to reprocess the multiplex PCR reads, holding one entry per CDR3 protein. The data show nearly 110,000 distinct CDR3 sequences, around 30% seen once. Study results and limitations: Tumor T cell lymph node origin was a supported hypothesis, not proven. Tumors had less TCR diversity than lymph nodes, more than nontumor tissue.

With respect to this clonotype: Its specificity is unknown.

Germline lookup yields CDR1 GTSNPN and CDR2 SVGIG (reference sequence). The V segment lost 5 bases and the J segment 1 base; nucleotides outside the gene matches: 2. The CDR3 contains 13 residues. The receptor's source is a female donor with breast cancer. Some clones in this sample may be carry-over from other donors' samples. The sequencing input was axillary lymph node tissue. V gene TRBV30 combines with J gene TRBJ2-7, with 10 bases lining up with TRBD1. The CDR3 nucleotides are TGTGCCTGGGGGACAGGGGATTCCTACGAGCAGTACTTC. Its protein product is CAWGTGDSYEQYF.